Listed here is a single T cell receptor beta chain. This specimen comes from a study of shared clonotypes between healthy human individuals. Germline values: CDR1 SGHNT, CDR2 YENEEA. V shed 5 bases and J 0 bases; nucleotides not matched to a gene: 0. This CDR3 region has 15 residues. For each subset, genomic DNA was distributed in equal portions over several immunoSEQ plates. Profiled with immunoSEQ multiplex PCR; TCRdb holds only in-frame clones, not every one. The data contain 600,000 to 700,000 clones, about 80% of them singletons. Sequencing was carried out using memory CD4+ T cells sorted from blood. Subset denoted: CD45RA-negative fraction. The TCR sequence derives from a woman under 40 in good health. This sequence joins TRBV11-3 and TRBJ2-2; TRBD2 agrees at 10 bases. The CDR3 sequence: CASSLAGANTGELFF. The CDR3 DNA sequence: TGTGCCAGCAGCCTAGCGGGAGCGAACACCGGGGAGCTGTTTTTT.